This T cell receptor beta chain emerged from a study of blood T cell repertoires in COVID-19. About the research overall: PBMCs, B-cell-depleted T cells, or T cells were the source of the cDNA or gDNA that made up the material.

In the authors' workflow: Estimated nucleated cell counts came from reference gene primer amplification. The table came from immunoSEQ multiplex PCR; TCRdb's copy has only in-frame clones and leaves some out. V and J calls and clone size are copied from that table; D and trimming were computed from the DNA. Found here are approximately 150,000 clones, 80% to 90% of them singletons; the top ten hold 1.5% to 2%. Looked up from germline, CDR1 is LNHNV and CDR2 is YYDKDF (reference sequence). This CDR3 is built from 15 residues. With 1 base clipped from V and 3 bases from J, the junction kept 2 bases outside the gene matches.

The V call is TRBV15, the J call TRBJ1-4; the match to TRBD1 covers 7 bases. This clonotype was obtained from a woman between 45 and 60 years old with acute or convalescent COVID-19. What was sequenced was peripheral blood. CDR3: CATSRGGTANEKLFF. CDR3 DNA sequence: TGTGCCACCAGCAGAGGAGGGACAGCTAATGAAAAACTGTTTTTT. The full variable domain, its missing parts supplied by reference TRBV15 and TRBJ1-4, is DAMVIQNPRYQVTQFGKPVTLSCSQTLNHNVMYWYQQKSSQAPKLLFHYYDKDFNNEADTPDNFQSRRPNTSFCFLDIRSPGLGDTAMYLCATSRGGTANEKLFFGSGTQLSVL.